This entry lists 11 T cell receptor beta chains sequenced from one sample in a study of blood T cell repertoires in COVID-19 (dated by TCRdb to the early 2020s). Receptor libraries were prepared by the immunoSEQ multiplex PCR assay. Here the immuneACCESS table is served through TCRdb, limited to in-frame sequences with V and J called. Missing clones are a known gap in these copies; in checked studies unresolved V genes cover under half, and the rest lacks a known reason. The sample yields about 170,000 clones; approximately 90% were counted once. Of the sample, 7% falls within the top ten clones. Sequenced: peripheral blood. Every receptor here comes from an elderly woman in a cohort sampled during active or convalescent COVID-19.

The chain combines TRBV19 with TRBJ1-1, with 7 nucleotides matching TRBD1. The CDR3 sequence is 14 residues long. Germline lookup yields CDR1 LNHDA and CDR2 SQIVND (reference sequence). Germline trimming cut 3 bases from V and 4 bases from J; bases unmatched to any gene: 5. This CDR3 is CASSMGQPATEAFF. The DNA for the CDR3 is TGTGCCAGTAGTATGGGACAGCCGGCCACTGAAGCTTTCTTT.

In this sample, this clone turned up a few times. This chain links TRBV7-2 with TRBJ1-2; perhaps TRBD1 as D (5 bases). In germline, CDR1 is SGHTA, CDR2 FQGNSA. The ends were cut back, 1 base at V and 8 bases at J, with 8 bases in the middle. The CDR3 totals 12 residues. This CDR3 reads CASSLGGFGYTF. In nucleotides, the CDR3 is TGTGCCAGCAGCTTAGGGGGCTTCGGCTACACCTTC.

There are a few counts of this clone. This rearrangement joins TRBV5-1 to TRBJ1-2; 7 bases map to TRBD1. The V gene end was trimmed by 5 bases and the J gene end by 3 bases; junction bases not matched to a gene: 7. CDR3 length: 14 amino acids. Germline V gene lookup returns CDR1 SGHRS and CDR2 YFSETQ. This chain's CDR3 is CASRTGQEDYGYTF. The CDR3 bases are TGCGCCAGCAGGACCGGACAGGAGGACTATGGCTACACCTTC.

The J gene is TRBJ1-2, the V gene TRBV6-5; D is uncertain. The CDR3 runs to 13 residues. Trimming took 5 bases from V and 6 from J, leaving 13 bases between them. Germline V gives CDR1 MNHEY, CDR2 SVGAGI. For the CDR3, the DNA is TGTGCCAGCAGTCAGGCAGGCAGACATGGCTACACCTTC. Amino acids: CASSQAGRHGYTF.

V and J are TRBV18 and TRBJ2-1; TRBD2 matches 11 bases. Germline CDR1 reads KGHSH; CDR2 reads LQKENI. The J segment lost 0 bases and the V segment lost 4 bases, leaving 5 bases of the junction unmatched. CDR3 size: 17 residues. DNA for the CDR3: TGTGCCAGCTCACGACTAGCGGGAAGGAGCTCCTACAATGAGCAGTTCTTC. This gives the protein CASSRLAGRSSYNEQFF.

The chain has TRBV19 and TRBJ1-3; no firm D call. Per the germline V gene, CDR1 is LNHDA and CDR2 is SQIVND (reference sequence). The length of the CDR3 is 14 residues. Trimming took 5 bases from V and 0 from J, leaving 8 bases between them. Here the CDR3 DNA reads TGTGCCAGTAGTGGCGGATACTCTGGAAACACCATATATTTT. It codes for CASSGGYSGNTIYF. The full variable domain, with the rest looked up from reference TRBV19 and TRBJ1-3, is DGGITQSPKYLFRKEGQNVTLSCEQNLNHDAMYWYRQDPGQGLRLIYYSQIVNDFQKGDIAEGYSVSREKKESFPLTVTSAQKNPTAFYLCASSGGYSGNTIYFGEGSWLTVV.

This chain joins TRBV5-1 and TRBJ1-3; no clear D gene. The germline V gene encodes CDR1 SGHRS and CDR2 YFSETQ. V gave up 0 bases and J gave up 3 bases, with 10 bases separating them. The CDR3 is 15 amino acids. The CDR3, as DNA: TGCGCCAGCAGCTTGGAACCCGGGAGTGGAAACACCATATATTTT. Translation: CASSLEPGSGNTIYF.

This chain connects TRBV5-1 to TRBJ2-5; D may be TRBD2 (6 bases). The germline V gene encodes CDR1 SGHRS and CDR2 YFSETQ. CDR3 length: 14 residues. V shed 3 bases and J shed 4 bases, with 13 bases lying between them. The CDR3 nucleotides read TGCGCCAGCAGCTCGGGAGTAGAAGTAGAGACCCAGTACTTC. Protein sequence: CASSSGVEVETQYF.

The chain recombines TRBV6-2 or TRBV6-3 with TRBJ2-1; 12 bases align to TRBD2. CDR3 length: 15 amino acids. The trim removed 6 bases at V and 10 bases at J, leaving 10 bases unmatched. CDR1 and CDR2 (germline): MNHEY, SVGEGT. The CDR3: CASSLRLAGDLEQFF. The CDR3 DNA reads TGTGCCAGCAGCCTAAGACTAGCGGGGGATCTCGAGCAGTTCTTC.

V gene TRBV24-1 combines with J gene TRBJ1-5; no definite D call. The CDR3 length is 12 residues. The V end was cut by 6 bases, the J end by 4 bases, with 6 bases between. The germline V gene encodes CDR1 KGHDR and CDR2 SFDVKD. This chain's CDR3 is CATSLSNQPQHF. The CDR3 DNA is TGTGCCACCAGTCTCTCTAATCAGCCCCAGCATTTT.

The V gene is TRBV11-2, the J gene TRBJ1-2; D gene uncertain. This CDR3 is 14 amino acids long. The V and J ends lost 1 base and 2 bases respectively, with 8 bases between them. Germline CDR1 reads SGHAT; CDR2 reads FQNNGV. The CDR3 nucleotides read TGTGCCAGCAGCTTAGTAGCAGTAAACTATGGCTACACCTTC. It specifies CASSLVAVNYGYTF.